These 21 T cell receptor beta chains share one sample of origin, sequenced in a study of blood T cells in healthy people across ages. A J-beta primer mix and a sample-barcoded 5' primer were used in a second PCR of about 7 to 11 cycles. TCRdb redid the calling of the 5' RACE reads with MiXCR, one entry per CDR3 protein. The table shows approximately 600,000 distinct CDR3 sequences, with 45% to 65% occurring only once. The sequencing input was blood. These receptors were taken from a man between 60 and 70 years old in good health.

The chain carries TRBV7-2 and TRBJ2-7; weak D call: TRBD1 (5 bases). Per germline, CDR1 SGHTA and CDR2 FQGNSA. V was trimmed by 5 bases and J by 3 bases, leaving 14 bases between them. This CDR3 contains 14 residues. CDR3 nucleotide sequence: TGTGCCAGCAGCCTAGTAGGGGCCGTCTACGAGCAGTACTTC. It translates to CASSLVGAVYEQYF.

This clonotype was seen only a few times. The rearrangement links TRBV27 to TRBJ2-1; no definite D call. The CDR3 contains 15 residues. V lost 2 bases and J 0 bases, leaving 8 bases between the germline ends. Germline CDR1 MNHEY, CDR2 SMNVEV (reference sequence). The CDR3 DNA reads as TGTGCCAGCAGTTTAGGGATCACCTCCTACAATGAGCAGTTCTTC. Encoded protein: CASSLGITSYNEQFF.

This clonotype was observed a few times. The genes are TRBV25-1 and TRBJ2-5, with D perhaps TRBD1 (5 bases). Per the germline V gene, CDR1 is MGHDK and CDR2 is SYGVNS. The CDR3 contains 15 residues. The V gene lost 3 bases and the J gene lost 1 base, with 12 bases spanning the gap. The DNA for the CDR3 is TGTGCCAGCAGTGAGGCAGGGAAGGGCCAAGAGACCCAGTACTTC. The encoded protein is CASSEAGKGQETQYF.

The rearrangement links TRBV15 to TRBJ1-2; D gene uncertain. Germline V gives CDR1 LNHNV, CDR2 YYDKDF (reference sequence). The CDR3 covers 12 residues. Trimming pared 0 bases from V and 6 bases from J, leaving 5 bases between. CDR3 protein: CATSRDTDGYTF. Written as DNA, the CDR3 is TGTGCCACCAGCAGAGATACGGATGGCTACACCTTC.

The rearrangement uses TRBV3-1 and TRBJ1-1; D is uncertain. Looked up from germline, CDR1 is LGHDT and CDR2 is YNNKEL (reference sequence). Trimming left V 3 bases short and J 10 bases short, with 15 bases between. This CDR3 has 13 residues. CDR3 amino acids: CASSQGSGSGAFF. CDR3 sequence (DNA): TGTGCCAGCAGCCAGGGGTCTGGATCTGGAGCTTTCTTT.

The chain carries TRBV29-1 and TRBJ2-1, with 8 bases fitting TRBD2. TRBJ2-7 explains the end of the DNA better; the J call may be wrong. The CDR3 has 14 residues. Germline loops: CDR1 SQVTM, CDR2 ANQGSEA. CDR3 amino acids: CSVELRGANNEQYF. The DNA of the CDR3 is TGCAGCGTTGAGTTGCGGGGGGCCAACAATGAGCAGTACTTC.

This clonotype was detected only a few times. The chain employs TRBV7-2 and TRBJ2-4, with D uncertain. Germline CDR1 and CDR2: SGHTA and FQGNSA. The V and J ends lost 1 base and 11 bases respectively, with 12 bases between them. The CDR3 totals 13 residues. The CDR3 protein is CASSLGAALLQYF. The CDR3 bases are TGTGCCAGCAGCTTAGGGGCAGCTCTTCTTCAGTACTTC.

This clonotype was observed a few times. The J gene is TRBJ2-5, the V gene TRBV7-2; D call uncertain. Germline CDR1 is SGHTA and CDR2 is FQGNSA. The CDR3 extends over 13 amino acids. Trimming removed 2 bases from V and 4 bases from J, with 8 bases in between. Here the CDR3 DNA reads TGTGCCAGCAGCTTAATATTGGGAGAGACCCAGTACTTC. Translating it yields CASSLILGETQYF.

This clonotype was recorded a few times. The chain employs TRBV12-3 or TRBV12-4 and TRBJ2-3; 9 bases agree with TRBD2. This CDR3 comprises 17 residues. V was clipped by 3 bases and J by 2 bases; unmatched bases: 9. This CDR3 is CASSFPPAGGSTDTQYF. CDR3 DNA sequence: TGTGCCAGCAGTTTCCCCCCGGCGGGGGGGTCCACAGATACGCAGTATTTT.

V and J are TRBV20-1 and TRBJ1-5, with TRBD1 matching 8 bases. Germline-derived CDR1 and CDR2 are DFQATT and SNEGSKA (reference sequence). This CDR3 is built from 13 residues. V dropped 6 bases and J dropped 6; count of bases not matched to a gene: 7. The CDR3 sequence: CSANRGRSQPQHF. Here the CDR3 DNA reads TGCAGTGCGAACAGGGGGAGGAGTCAGCCCCAGCATTTT.

This clonotype has only a few counts. The rearrangement joins TRBV20-1 to TRBJ2-5; D might be TRBD2 (6 bases). The germline CDR1 and CDR2 sequences are DFQATT and SNEGSKA (reference sequence). Trimming stripped 2 bases from V and 2 bases from J, with 12 bases between. The length of the CDR3 is 14 residues. The CDR3 region has the DNA TGCAGTGCTAGAACTTGGACTAATCAAGAGACCCAGTACTTC. It translates to CSARTWTNQETQYF.

Only a few counts were recorded for this clonotype. Here the CDR3 DNA reads TGTGCCAGCAGCTTATTCAGGGGCTCGAACACCGGGGAGCTGTTTTTT. Its translation: CASSLFRGSNTGELFF. The chain combines TRBV7-2 with TRBJ2-2; the D gene is possibly TRBD1 (6 bases). The germline V and J ends were trimmed by 2 bases and 0 bases, with 10 bases remaining between them. The CDR3 runs 16 residues. The germline CDR1 and CDR2 sequences are SGHTA and FQGNSA. Supplemented by reference TRBV7-2 and TRBJ2-2, the full variable domain reads GAGVSQSPSNKVTEKGKDVELRCDPISGHTALYWYRQSLGQGLEFLIYFQGNSAPDKSGLPSDRFSAERTGGSVSTLTIQRTQQEDSAVYLCASSLFRGSNTGELFFGEGSRLTVL.

The V call is TRBV24-1, the J call TRBJ2-5, with no clear D. The length of the CDR3 is 12 residues. Per germline, CDR1 KGHDR and CDR2 SFDVKD. V lost 3 bases and J 11 bases, leaving 12 bases between the germline ends. The CDR3 bases are TGTGCCACCAGTGATACCCTTAATGAGCAGTACTTC. Its translation is CATSDTLNEQYF.

J is TRBJ2-1 and V is TRBV21-1. TRBV21-1 is a pseudogene. There are 10 residues in the CDR3. Written as DNA, the CDR3 is TGTGCCAGCGACCGGCGTGAGCAGTTCTTC. It translates to CASDRREQFF.

This clonotype was detected a few times. The V call is TRBV19, the J call TRBJ1-5; D is unresolved. V was pared by 4 bases and J by 3 bases, with 7 bases between. The V gene's germline CDR1 is LNHDA and CDR2 SQIVND (reference sequence). The CDR3 is 13 residues long. CDR3 amino acids: CASSTQHNQPQHF. DNA of the CDR3: TGTGCCAGTAGTACTCAGCACAATCAGCCCCAGCATTTT.

The rearrangement links TRBV6-5 to TRBJ2-4, with a tentative D call TRBD1 (5 bases). This CDR3 is built from 13 residues. Germline V gene sequence: CDR1 MNHEY, CDR2 SVGAGI. The V end lost 0 bases, the J end lost 13 bases, and 13 bases lay between the germline ends. This chain's CDR3 is CASSYSGASGQYF. The DNA for the CDR3 is TGTGCCAGCAGTTACTCTGGGGCTTCAGGCCAGTACTTC.

This clonotype was seen just once. The genes are TRBV10-1 and TRBJ1-2, with 7 nucleotides matching TRBD1. The CDR3 consists of 12 residues. Germline-derived CDR1 and CDR2 are WNHNN and SYGVQD (reference sequence). V was clipped by 6 bases and J by 6 bases; unmatched bases: 4. The CDR3 nucleotides are TGCGCCAGCAGCCCGGACAGGCATGGCTACACCTTC. Translated, it gives CASSPDRHGYTF.

The chain carries TRBV4-1 and TRBJ2-7; 9 nucleotides agree with TRBD1. The trim removed 4 bases at V and 7 bases at J, leaving 8 bases unmatched. The CDR3 is 14 amino acids. Germline V gives CDR1 MGHRA, CDR2 YSYEKL. The CDR3 loop is CASSRDRVYNEQYF. CDR3 DNA sequence: TGCGCCAGCAGCCGGGACAGGGTCTACAATGAGCAGTACTTC.

V usage is TRBV7-9 and J usage is TRBJ2-5, with unresolved D. V was clipped by 5 bases and J by 4 bases, with 17 bases between them. Germline CDR1 reads SEHNR; CDR2 reads FQNEAQ (reference sequence). This CDR3 spans 15 amino acids. CDR3 in DNA: TGTGCCAGCAGCCCAAACGCTAGAAGTTCAGAGACCCAGTACTTC. The encoded protein is CASSPNARSSETQYF.

This clonotype was found a few times. The chain combines TRBV12-3 or TRBV12-4 with TRBJ2-2; 7 bases agree with TRBD1. The CDR3 is 15 residues long. With 3 bases clipped from V and 1 base from J, the junction kept 2 bases outside the gene matches. The CDR3 here is CASSLTGKNTGELFF. CDR3 bases: TGTGCCAGCAGTTTGACAGGGAAGAACACCGGGGAGCTGTTTTTT.

The chain links TRBV20-1 to TRBJ2-5; possible D gene TRBD2, 7 bases. This CDR3 is 13 amino acids long. V was pared by 6 bases and J by 5 bases, with 16 bases between. Germline CDR1 and CDR2: DFQATT and SNEGSKA (reference sequence). The CDR3 is CSAQGRGGETQYF. Written as DNA, the CDR3 is TGCAGTGCGCAGGGGAGGGGCGGGGAGACCCAGTACTTC.